Below, 8 T cell receptor beta chains from the same sample are listed, as sequenced in a study of PD-L1 blockade in urothelial cancer. The time point was: pretreatment peripheral blood. The assay was immunoSEQ multiplex PCR, and TCRdb's table has in-frame clones only and misses some. The sample holds fewer than 100,000 clones, around four fifths seen once. Sequenced material: PBMCs, taken around atezolizumab (anti-PD-L1) treatment. These TCRs come from a man in his forties or fifties with urothelial cancer.

The chain links TRBV4-1 to TRBJ2-7; 8 nucleotides line up with TRBD2. From germline, CDR1 is MGHRA and CDR2 YSYEKL. V trimming: 2 bases; J trimming: 1 base; junction bases outside the gene matches: 4. The CDR3 covers 15 residues. The CDR3 loop reads CASSQYQRESYEQYF. CDR3 nucleotides: TGCGCCAGCAGCCAATACCAGCGGGAGTCCTACGAGCAGTACTTC.

The chain uses TRBV6-5 and TRBJ2-7; 10 nucleotides line up with TRBD2. The V segment lost 0 bases and the J segment 4 bases; nucleotides outside the gene matches: 3. The germline V gene encodes CDR1 MNHEY and CDR2 SVGAGI. The CDR3 contains 15 residues. The CDR3 DNA reads TGTGCCAGCAGTTACTCGTGGACTAGCGGTTACGAGCAGTACTTC. It specifies CASSYSWTSGYEQYF.

The chain uses TRBV6-5 and TRBJ1-2; D not resolved. The V and J ends lost 2 bases and 5 bases respectively, with 6 bases between them. Germline V gene sequence: CDR1 MNHEY, CDR2 SVGAGI. CDR3 length equals 12 residues. The CDR3 sequence is CASSYRGYGYTF. The CDR3 region has the DNA TGTGCCAGCAGTTACAGAGGATATGGCTACACCTTC.

The sample holds one count of this clone. The rearrangement links TRBV13 to TRBJ1-2, with TRBD1 matching over 7 bases. The CDR3 is 14 amino acids. With 6 bases clipped from V and 2 bases from J, the junction kept 6 bases outside the gene matches. The germline V gene has CDR1 PRHDT and CDR2 FYEKMQ (reference sequence). DNA of the CDR3: TGTGCCAGCAGTTTCCCGGGACAGAACTATGGCTACACCTTC. Protein sequence: CASSFPGQNYGYTF.

This clone was seen a handful of times. The V call is TRBV30, the J call TRBJ1-1, with D perhaps TRBD1 (5 bases). Trimming stripped 2 bases from V and 0 bases from J, with 13 bases between. The CDR3 runs 15 residues. Germline CDR1 is GTSNPN and CDR2 is SVGIG (reference sequence). CDR3 nucleotide sequence: TGTGCCTGGAGTCTGGGGGGACTAATGAACACTGAAGCTTTCTTT. Amino acid sequence: CAWSLGGLMNTEAFF.

The chain employs TRBV5-1 and TRBJ2-7; D not resolved. The CDR3 is 14 amino acids. Germline values: CDR1 SGHRS, CDR2 YFSETQ. V lost 3 bases, J lost 5 bases, and 15 bases lay in between. The CDR3 DNA is TGCGCCAGCAGCTCCTCAGACGGAGCCGACGAGCAGTACTTC. Amino acids: CASSSSDGADEQYF. The variable domain in full, with the rest retrieved from reference TRBV5-1 and TRBJ2-7, is KAGVTQTPRYLIKTRGQQVTLSCSPISGHRSVSWYQQTPGQGLQFLFEYFSETQRNKGNFPGRFSGRQFSNSRSEMNVSTLELGDSALYLCASSSSDGADEQYFGPGTRLTVT.

The chain couples TRBV5-4 to TRBJ2-1, with unresolved D. Deletions cut 0 bases from V and 0 bases from J, with 13 bases between. Germline CDR1 is SGHNT and CDR2 is YYREEE (reference sequence). The CDR3 spans 17 residues. CDR3 amino acids: CASSLGGPLSSYNEQFF. DNA of the CDR3: TGTGCCAGCAGCTTGGGTGGGCCCCTGAGCTCCTACAATGAGCAGTTCTTC.

The chain links TRBV6-5 to TRBJ1-5, with D possibly being TRBD1 (6 bases). V was pared by 0 bases and J by 3 bases, with 9 bases between. CDR3 length: 15 residues. CDR1 and CDR2 (germline): MNHEY, SVGAGI. The CDR3, as DNA: TGTGCCAGCAGTTACTCGACAGGACCCAATCAGCCCCAGCATTTT. It codes for CASSYSTGPNQPQHF.